A selection of T cell receptor beta chains follows, all from one sample in a study of cytomegalovirus exposure and HLA in healthy donors. Repertoires were generated with immunoSEQ multiplex PCR, while TCRdb's copy carries only in-frame clones and drops some. This table has 140,000 to 150,000 clones, approximately 80% appearing once. Source material: PBMCs. The receptors here all came from a male donor in good health and CMV-seronegative. Each CDR3 is given with its conserved first and last residue. Fields, in order: V gene, clone size, J gene, D gene, CDR3 protein, CDR3 DNA. D genes are given only for firm matches. Size is stated for part of the rows, as once, few or many counts, or as a class when the clone is expanded.

TRBV7-7	.	TRBJ2-1	TRBD2	CASSLVGAGGENEQFF	TGTGCTAGCAGCTTAGTCGGTGCGGGGGGAGAGAATGAGCAGTTCTTC
TRBV6-5	.	TRBJ2-5	TRBD2	CASSRTIGGMETQYF	TGTGCCAGCAGCCGCACCATCGGGGGGATGGAGACCCAGTACTTC
TRBV5-1	once	TRBJ2-3	.	CASSLGYQRAPTDTQYF	TGCGCCAGCAGCTTGGGGTATCAGCGGGCGCCCACAGATACGCAGTATTTT
TRBV5-6	.	TRBJ1-4	.	CASSIRVSNEKLFF	TGTGCCAGCAGCATCAGGGTTTCTAATGAAAAACTGTTTTTT
TRBV7-9	.	TRBJ2-3	.	CASKVTWDTQYF	TGTGCCAGCAAAGTGACTTGGGATACGCAGTATTTT
TRBV4-1	.	TRBJ1-5	.	CASSQQGYLSNQPQHF	TGCGCCAGCAGCCAACAGGGATATCTAAGCAATCAGCCCCAGCATTTT
TRBV7-6	.	TRBJ2-7	.	CASSSQGPEQYF	TGTGCCAGCAGCTCTCAGGGCCCCGAGCAGTACTTC
TRBV19	once	TRBJ2-5	TRBD1	CASSGTGFQTQYF	TGTGCCAGTAGTGGGACAGGGTTCCAGACCCAGTACTTC
TRBV2	.	TRBJ2-7	.	CASSVQRASYEQYF	TGTGCCAGCAGTGTACAGAGGGCTTCCTACGAGCAGTACTTC
TRBV5-6	.	TRBJ2-5	.	CASSFPRANQETQYF	TGTGCCAGCAGCTTTCCCAGGGCAAACCAAGAGACCCAGTACTTC
TRBV27	.	TRBJ1-6	TRBD1	CASRGQGFNSPLHF	TGTGCCAGCAGGGGACAGGGGTTTAATTCACCCCTCCACTTT
TRBV7-2	few	TRBJ1-1	.	CASSPDTMNTEAFF	TGTGCCAGCAGCCCGGACACAATGAACACTGAAGCTTTCTTT
TRBV7-9	few	TRBJ1-2	.	CASTLQSVYGYTF	TGTGCCAGCACCCTCCAATCGGTCTATGGCTACACCTTC
TRBV28	.	TRBJ2-5	TRBD2	CASRKGSGIQETQYF	TGTGCCAGTAGAAAAGGTAGCGGGATCCAAGAGACCCAGTACTTC
TRBV7-7	.	TRBJ2-1	.	CASSSRRGNEQFF	TGTGCTAGCAGCTCTCGCCGGGGCAATGAGCAGTTCTTC
TRBV4-3	.	TRBJ2-1	.	CASSQGGYEQFF	TGCGCCAGCAGCCAAGGGGGCTATGAGCAGTTCTTC
TRBV2	.	TRBJ2-7	.	CASVVLAGTYEQYF	TGTGCCAGCGTGGTTCTAGCCGGAACCTACGAGCAGTACTTC